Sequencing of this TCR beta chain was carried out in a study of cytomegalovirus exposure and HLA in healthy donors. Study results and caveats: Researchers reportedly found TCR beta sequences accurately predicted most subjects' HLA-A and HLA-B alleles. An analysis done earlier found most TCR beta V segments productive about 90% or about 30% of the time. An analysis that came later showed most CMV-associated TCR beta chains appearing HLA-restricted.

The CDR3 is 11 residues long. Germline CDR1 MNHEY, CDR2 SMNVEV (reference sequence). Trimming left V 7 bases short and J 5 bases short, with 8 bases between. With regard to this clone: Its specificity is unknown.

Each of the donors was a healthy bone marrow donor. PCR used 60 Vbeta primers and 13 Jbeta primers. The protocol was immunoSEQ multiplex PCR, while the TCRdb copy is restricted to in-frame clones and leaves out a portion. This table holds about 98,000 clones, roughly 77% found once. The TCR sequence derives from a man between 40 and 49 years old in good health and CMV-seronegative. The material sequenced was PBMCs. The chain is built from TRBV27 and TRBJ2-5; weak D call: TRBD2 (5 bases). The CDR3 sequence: CASTRGETQYF. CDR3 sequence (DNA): TGTGCCAGCACCCGAGGGGAGACCCAGTACTTC.